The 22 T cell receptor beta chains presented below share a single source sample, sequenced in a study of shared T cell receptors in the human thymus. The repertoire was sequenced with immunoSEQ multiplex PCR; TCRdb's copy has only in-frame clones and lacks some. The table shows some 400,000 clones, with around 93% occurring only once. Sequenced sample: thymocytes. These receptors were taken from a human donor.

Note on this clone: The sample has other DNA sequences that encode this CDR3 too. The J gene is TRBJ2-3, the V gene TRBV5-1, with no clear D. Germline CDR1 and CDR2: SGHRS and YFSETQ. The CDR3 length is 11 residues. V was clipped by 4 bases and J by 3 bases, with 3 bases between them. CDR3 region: CASSLTDTQYF. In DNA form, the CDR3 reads TGCGCCAGCAGCCTGACAGATACGCAGTATTTT.

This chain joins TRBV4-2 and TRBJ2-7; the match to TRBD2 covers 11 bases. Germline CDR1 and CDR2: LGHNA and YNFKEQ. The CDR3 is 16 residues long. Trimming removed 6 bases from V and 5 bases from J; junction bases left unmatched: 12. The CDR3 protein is CASSLLAGVEPHEQYF. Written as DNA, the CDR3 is TGTGCCAGCAGTTTACTAGCGGGAGTAGAGCCCCACGAGCAGTACTTC.

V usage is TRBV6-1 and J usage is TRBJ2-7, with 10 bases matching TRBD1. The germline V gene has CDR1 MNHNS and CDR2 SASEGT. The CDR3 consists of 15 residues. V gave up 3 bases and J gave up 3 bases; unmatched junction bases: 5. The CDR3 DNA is TGTGCCAGCAGTGATACGACAGGGGGCGACTACGAGCAGTACTTC. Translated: CASSDTTGGDYEQYF.

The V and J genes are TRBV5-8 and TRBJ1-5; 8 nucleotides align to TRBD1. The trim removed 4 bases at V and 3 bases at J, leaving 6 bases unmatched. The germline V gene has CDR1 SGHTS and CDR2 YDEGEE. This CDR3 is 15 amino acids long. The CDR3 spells CASSPPGQDNQPQHF. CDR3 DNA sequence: TGTGCCAGCAGCCCCCCGGGACAGGACAATCAGCCCCAGCATTTT.

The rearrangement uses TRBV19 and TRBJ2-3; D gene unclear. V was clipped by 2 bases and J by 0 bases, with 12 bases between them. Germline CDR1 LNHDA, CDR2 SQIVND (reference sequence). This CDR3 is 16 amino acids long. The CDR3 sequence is CASSINDGSSTDTQYF. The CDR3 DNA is TGTGCCAGTAGTATAAATGACGGATCCAGCACAGATACGCAGTATTTT.

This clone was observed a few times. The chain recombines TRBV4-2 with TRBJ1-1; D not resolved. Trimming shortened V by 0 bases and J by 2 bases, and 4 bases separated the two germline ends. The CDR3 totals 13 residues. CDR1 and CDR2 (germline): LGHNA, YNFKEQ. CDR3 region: CASSQDTNTEAFF. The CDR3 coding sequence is TGTGCCAGCAGCCAAGACACCAACACTGAAGCTTTCTTT.

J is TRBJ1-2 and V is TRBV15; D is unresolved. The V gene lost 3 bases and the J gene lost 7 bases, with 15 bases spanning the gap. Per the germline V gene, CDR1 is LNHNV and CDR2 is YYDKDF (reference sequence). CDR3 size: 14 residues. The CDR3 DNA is TGTGCCACCAGCAGTTCCGAGGGAGGTTTTGGCTACACCTTC. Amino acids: CATSSSEGGFGYTF. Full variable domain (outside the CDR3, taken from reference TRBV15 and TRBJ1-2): DAMVIQNPRYQVTQFGKPVTLSCSQTLNHNVMYWYQQKSSQAPKLLFHYYDKDFNNEADTPDNFQSRRPNTSFCFLDIRSPGLGDTAMYLCATSSSEGGFGYTFGSGTRLTVV.

This CDR3 reads CASSIRGLAASYEQYF. The CDR3 DNA reads as TGTGCCAGCAGTATCCGAGGACTAGCGGCCTCCTACGAGCAGTACTTC. The chain links TRBV6-6 to TRBJ2-7, with TRBD2 matching over 10 bases. Germline assignment: CDR1 MNHNY and CDR2 SVGAGI (reference sequence). The CDR3 has 16 amino acids. After removal of 5 bases from V and 0 bases from J, the junction contained 7 bases not matched to a gene.

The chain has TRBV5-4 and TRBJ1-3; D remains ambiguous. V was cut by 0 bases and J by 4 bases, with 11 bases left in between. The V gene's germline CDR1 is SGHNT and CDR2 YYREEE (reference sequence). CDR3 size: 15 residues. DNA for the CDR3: TGTGCCAGCAGCTTGGGGGTAGGCTACGGAAACACCATATATTTT. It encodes CASSLGVGYGNTIYF.

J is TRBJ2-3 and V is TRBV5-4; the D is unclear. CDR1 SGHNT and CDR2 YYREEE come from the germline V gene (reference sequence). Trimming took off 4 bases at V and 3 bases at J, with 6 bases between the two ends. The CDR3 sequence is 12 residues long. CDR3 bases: TGTGCCAGCAGCGAAGAGACAGATACGCAGTATTTT. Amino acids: CASSEETDTQYF.

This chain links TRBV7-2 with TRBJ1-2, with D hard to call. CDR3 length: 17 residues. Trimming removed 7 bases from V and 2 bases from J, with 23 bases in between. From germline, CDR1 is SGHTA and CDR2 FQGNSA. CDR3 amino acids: CASNERSPRVGNYGYTF. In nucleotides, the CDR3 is TGTGCCAGCAACGAACGGAGCCCCAGAGTAGGGAACTATGGCTACACCTTC.

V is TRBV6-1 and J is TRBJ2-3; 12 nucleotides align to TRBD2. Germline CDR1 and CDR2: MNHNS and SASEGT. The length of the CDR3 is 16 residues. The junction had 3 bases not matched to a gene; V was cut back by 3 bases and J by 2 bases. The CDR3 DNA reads TGTGCCAGCAGTGACGGACTAGCGGGACACACAGATACGCAGTATTTT. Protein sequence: CASSDGLAGHTDTQYF.

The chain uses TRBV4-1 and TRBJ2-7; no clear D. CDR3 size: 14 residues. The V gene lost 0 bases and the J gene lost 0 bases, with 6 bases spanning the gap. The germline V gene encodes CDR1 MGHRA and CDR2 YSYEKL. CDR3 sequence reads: CASSQESSSYEQYF. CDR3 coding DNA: TGCGCCAGCAGCCAAGAGAGCAGCTCCTACGAGCAGTACTTC.

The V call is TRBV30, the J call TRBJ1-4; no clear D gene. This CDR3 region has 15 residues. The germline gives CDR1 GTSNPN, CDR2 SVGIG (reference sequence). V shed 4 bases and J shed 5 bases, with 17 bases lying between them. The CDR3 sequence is CAWIKDGERNEKLFF. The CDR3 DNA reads TGTGCCTGGATTAAGGACGGCGAACGGAATGAAAAACTGTTTTTT.

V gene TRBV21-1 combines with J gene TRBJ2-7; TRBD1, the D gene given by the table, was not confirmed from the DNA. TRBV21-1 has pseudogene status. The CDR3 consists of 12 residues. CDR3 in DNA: TGTGCCAGCAGCCACAGGGGGTACGAGCAGTACTTC. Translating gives CASSHRGYEQYF.

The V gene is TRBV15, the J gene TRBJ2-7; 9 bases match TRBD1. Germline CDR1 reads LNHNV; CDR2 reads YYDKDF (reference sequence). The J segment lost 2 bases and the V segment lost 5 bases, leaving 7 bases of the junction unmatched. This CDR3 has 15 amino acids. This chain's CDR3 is CATSLGGTGTYEQYF. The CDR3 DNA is TGTGCCACCAGCCTAGGGGGGACAGGGACCTACGAGCAGTACTTC.

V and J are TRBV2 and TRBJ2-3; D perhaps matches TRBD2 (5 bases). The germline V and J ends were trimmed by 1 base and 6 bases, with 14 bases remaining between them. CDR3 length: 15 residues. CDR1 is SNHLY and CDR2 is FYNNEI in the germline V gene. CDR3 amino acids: CASSEVKLVADTQYF. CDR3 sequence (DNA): TGTGCCAGCAGTGAAGTCAAACTAGTTGCCGATACGCAGTATTTT.

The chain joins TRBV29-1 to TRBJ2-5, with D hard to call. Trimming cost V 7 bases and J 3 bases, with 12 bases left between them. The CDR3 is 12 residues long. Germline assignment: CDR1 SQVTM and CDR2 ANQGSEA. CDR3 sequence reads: CSGSWEKETQYF. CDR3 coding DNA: TGCAGCGGTTCCTGGGAAAAAGAGACCCAGTACTTC.

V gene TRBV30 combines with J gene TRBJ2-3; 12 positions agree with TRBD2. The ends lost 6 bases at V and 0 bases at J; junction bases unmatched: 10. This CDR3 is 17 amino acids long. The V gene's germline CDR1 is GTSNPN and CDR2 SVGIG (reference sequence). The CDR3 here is CACPRTSGATSTDTQYF. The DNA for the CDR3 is TGTGCCTGCCCTCGGACTAGCGGGGCAACTAGCACAGATACGCAGTATTTT.

In DNA form, the CDR3 reads TGTGCCAGCAGCCTCACACGGACTAGCTGGCAAGAGACCCAGTACTTC. Translation gives CASSLTRTSWQETQYF. The rearrangement joins TRBV13 to TRBJ2-5; 8 bases map to TRBD2. V dropped 5 bases and J dropped 2; count of bases not matched to a gene: 10. This CDR3 contains 16 residues. Germline V gene data show CDR1 as PRHDT and CDR2 as FYEKMQ (reference sequence).

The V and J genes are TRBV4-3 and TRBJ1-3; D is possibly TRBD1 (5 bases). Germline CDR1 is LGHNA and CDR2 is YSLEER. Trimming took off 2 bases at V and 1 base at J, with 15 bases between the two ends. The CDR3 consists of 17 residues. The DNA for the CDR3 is TGCGCCAGCAGCCAAAGGCGGGGAGGGGAATCTGGAAACACCATATATTTT. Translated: CASSQRRGGESGNTIYF.

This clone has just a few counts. CDR3 amino acids: CASSSQGRQGVIEYEQYF. DNA of the CDR3: TGTGCCAGCAGCTCTCAGGGCCGACAGGGGGTTATAGAGTACGAGCAGTACTTC. The chain has TRBV7-2 and TRBJ2-7; 9 bases align to TRBD1. The germline gives CDR1 SGHTA, CDR2 FQGNSA. The trim removed 4 bases at V and 4 bases at J, leaving 17 bases unmatched. CDR3 size: 18 residues. Filled out from reference TRBV7-2 and TRBJ2-7, the complete variable domain reads GAGVSQSPSNKVTEKGKDVELRCDPISGHTALYWYRQSLGQGLEFLIYFQGNSAPDKSGLPSDRFSAERTGGSVSTLTIQRTQQEDSAVYLCASSSQGRQGVIEYEQYFGPGTRLTVT.